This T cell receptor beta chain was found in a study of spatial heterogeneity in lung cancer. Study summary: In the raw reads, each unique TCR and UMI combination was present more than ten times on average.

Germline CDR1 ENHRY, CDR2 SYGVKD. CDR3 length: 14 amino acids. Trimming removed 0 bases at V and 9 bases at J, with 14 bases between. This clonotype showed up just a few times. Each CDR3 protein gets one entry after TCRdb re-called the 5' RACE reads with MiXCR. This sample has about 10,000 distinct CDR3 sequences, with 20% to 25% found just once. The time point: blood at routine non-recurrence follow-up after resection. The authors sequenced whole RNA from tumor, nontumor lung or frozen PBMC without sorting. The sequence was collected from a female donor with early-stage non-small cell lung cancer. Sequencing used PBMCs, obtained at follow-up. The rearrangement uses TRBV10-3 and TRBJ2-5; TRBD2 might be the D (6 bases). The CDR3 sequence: CAISESSGGISQYF. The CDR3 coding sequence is TGTGCCATCAGTGAGTCCAGCGGAGGGATTTCCCAGTACTTC.